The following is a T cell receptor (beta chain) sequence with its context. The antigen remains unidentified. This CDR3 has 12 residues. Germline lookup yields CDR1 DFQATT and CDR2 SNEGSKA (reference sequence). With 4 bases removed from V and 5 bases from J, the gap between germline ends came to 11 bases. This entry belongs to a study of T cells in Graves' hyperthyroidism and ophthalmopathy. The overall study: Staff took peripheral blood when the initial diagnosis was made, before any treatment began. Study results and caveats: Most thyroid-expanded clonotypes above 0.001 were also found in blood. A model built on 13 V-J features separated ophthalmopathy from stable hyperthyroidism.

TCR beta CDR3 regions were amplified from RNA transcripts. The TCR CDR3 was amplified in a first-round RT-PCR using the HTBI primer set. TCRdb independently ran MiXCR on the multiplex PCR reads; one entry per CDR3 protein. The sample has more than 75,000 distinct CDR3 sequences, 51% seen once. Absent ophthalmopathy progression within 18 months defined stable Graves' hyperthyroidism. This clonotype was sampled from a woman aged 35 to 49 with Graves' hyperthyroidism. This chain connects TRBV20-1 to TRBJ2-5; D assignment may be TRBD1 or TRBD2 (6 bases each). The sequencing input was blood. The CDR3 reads CSAKGGWETQYF. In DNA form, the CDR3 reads TGCAGTGCTAAGGGGGGATGGGAGACCCAGTACTTC.